This is a list of T cell receptor beta chains from one sample in a study of graft-versus-host responses after intestinal transplantation. Only in-frame clones appear in the TCRdb table, and some are missing; sequencing was by immunoSEQ multiplex PCR. The top ten clones hold roughly 7% of a sample with around 13,000 clones, roughly 74% of them seen once. The sequenced sample was ileum tissue, obtained 16 days after intestinal transplant. The receptors stem from a human patient who received an intestinal transplant, so some T cells may come from the graft donor. Each CDR3 is given with its conserved first and last residue. A D gene is named only where the DNA matches it firmly. Clone sizes are given selectively: once, few, many, or a class where the clone is expanded.

d_gene | len | j_gene | v_gene | abundance | CDR3nt | CDR3aa
TRBD1 | 14 | TRBJ2-7 | TRBV6-1 | . | TGTGCCAGCAGGAGAGCCCAGGGGGACTACGAGCAGTACTTC | CASRRAQGDYEQYF
TRBD1 | 19 | TRBJ1-3 | TRBV6-1 | . | TGTGCCAGCAGTGGGGGCTCGGGACAGCTAACGGTAGGAGGAAACACCATATATTTT | CASSGGSGQLTVGGNTIYF
TRBD1 | 13 | TRBJ2-1 | TRBV5-1 | . | TGCGCCAGCAGCGGGACAGTCAACAATGAGCAGTTCTTC | CASSGTVNNEQFF
. | 12 | TRBJ2-7 | TRBV4-2 | . | TGTGCCAGCAGCCAACCGGGAACCCTCTTGTACTTC | CASSQPGTLLYF
. | 13 | TRBJ2-3 | TRBV29-1 | . | TGCAGCGTTACCCGGGACTCCACGGATACGCAGTATTTT | CSVTRDSTDTQYF
. | 12 | TRBJ2-7 | TRBV12-5 | few | TGTGCTAGTGGTTTGTTAACTACGGAGCAGTACTTC | CASGLLTTEQYF
TRBD2 | 15 | TRBJ2-1 | TRBV7-6 | . | TGTGCCAGCAGCTATGGACTAGGAACCTACAATGAGCAGTTCTTC | CASSYGLGTYNEQFF
TRBD2 | 16 | TRBJ2-1 | TRBV4-1 | few | TGCGCCAGCAGCCGCCGGGGACTAACCTCCGCCGATGAGCAGTTCTTC | CASSRRGLTSADEQFF
. | 13 | TRBJ2-5 | TRBV7-6 | . | TGTGCCAGCAGCTTAGCGCGTTTAGAGACCCAGTACTTC | CASSLARLETQYF
. | 16 | TRBJ2-3 | TRBV9 | . | TGTGCCAGCAGCGCTATGCGGGGGCCGCGTCTGGATACGCAGTATTTT | CASSAMRGPRLDTQYF
. | 11 | TRBJ2-5 | TRBV29-1 | . | TGCAGCGTTGTCGCAGTAGAGACCCAGTACTTC | CSVVAVETQYF
. | 13 | TRBJ2-5 | TRBV25-1 | . | TGTGCCAGCAGCGGGACACAGATGCTCACCCAGTACTTC | CASSGTQMLTQYF
. | 14 | TRBJ1-1 | TRBV2 | . | TGTGCCAGCAAAACAGGGATGGTGGACACTGAAGCTTTCTTT | CASKTGMVDTEAFF
. | 15 | TRBJ1-5 | TRBV5-1 | . | TGCGCCAGCAGCTTTCGAGGGGGTAGCAATCAGCCCCAGCATTTT | CASSFRGGSNQPQHF
TRBD1 | 15 | TRBJ2-1 | TRBV7-9 | . | TGTGCCAGCAGCCCAGGGACAGTAATACGGGATGAGCAGTTCTTC | CASSPGTVIRDEQFF
TRBD1 | 13 | TRBJ1-1 | TRBV27 | . | TGTGCCAGTAGACGCCAAGGGGGCCCTGAAGCTTTCTTT | CASRRQGGPEAFF
. | 14 | TRBJ2-5 | TRBV6-6 | . | TGTGCCAGCAGGAGGGCAGTGGCTTGGGAGACCCAGTACTTC | CASRRAVAWETQYF
TRBD2 | 19 | TRBJ2-1 | TRBV4-1 | . | TGCGCCAGCAGCCAAGACCCCATCTTTAGCGGGGGGTTACACGATGAGCAGTTCTTC | CASSQDPIFSGGLHDEQFF
. | 16 | TRBJ2-1 | TRBV21-1 | . | TGTGCCAGCAGCACAAGACAGGGACCCTGTCTCAATGAGCAGTTCTTC | CASSTRQGPCLNEQFF
. | 12 | TRBJ2-1 | TRBV6-6 | . | TGTGCCAGTAGGAGAACAAACAATGAGCAGTTCTTC | CASRRTNNEQFF